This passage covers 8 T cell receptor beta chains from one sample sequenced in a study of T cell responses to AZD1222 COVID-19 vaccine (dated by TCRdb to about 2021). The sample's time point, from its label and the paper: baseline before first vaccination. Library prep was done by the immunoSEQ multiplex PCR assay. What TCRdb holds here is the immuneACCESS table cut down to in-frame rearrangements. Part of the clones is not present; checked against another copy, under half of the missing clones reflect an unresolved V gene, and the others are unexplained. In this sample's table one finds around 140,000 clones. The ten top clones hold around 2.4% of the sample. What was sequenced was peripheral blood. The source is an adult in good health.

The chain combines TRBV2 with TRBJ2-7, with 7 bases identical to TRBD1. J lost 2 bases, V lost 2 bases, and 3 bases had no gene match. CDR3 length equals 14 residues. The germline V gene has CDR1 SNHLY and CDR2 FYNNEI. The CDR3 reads CASSEWGQTYEQYF. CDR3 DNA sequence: TGTGCCAGCAGTGAATGGGGACAGACCTACGAGCAGTACTTC. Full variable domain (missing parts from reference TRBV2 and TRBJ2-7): EPEVTQTPSHQVTQMGQEVILRCVPISNHLYFYWYRQILGQKVEFLVSFYNNEISEKSEIFDDQFSVERPDGSNFTLKIRSTKLEDSAMYFCASSEWGQTYEQYFGPGTRLTVT.

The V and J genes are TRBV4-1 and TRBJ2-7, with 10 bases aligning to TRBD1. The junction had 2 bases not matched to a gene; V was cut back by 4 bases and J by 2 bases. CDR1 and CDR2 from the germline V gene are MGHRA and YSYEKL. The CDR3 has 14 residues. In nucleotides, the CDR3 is TGCGCCAGCAGCCGGGACAGGGGAGCCTACGAGCAGTACTTC. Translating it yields CASSRDRGAYEQYF.

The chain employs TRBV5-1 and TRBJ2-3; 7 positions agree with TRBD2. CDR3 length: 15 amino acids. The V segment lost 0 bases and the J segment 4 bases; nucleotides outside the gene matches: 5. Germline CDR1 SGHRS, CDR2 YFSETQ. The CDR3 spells CASSLDGGRSDTQYF. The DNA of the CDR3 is TGCGCCAGCAGCTTGGACGGGGGGAGGTCAGATACGCAGTATTTT.

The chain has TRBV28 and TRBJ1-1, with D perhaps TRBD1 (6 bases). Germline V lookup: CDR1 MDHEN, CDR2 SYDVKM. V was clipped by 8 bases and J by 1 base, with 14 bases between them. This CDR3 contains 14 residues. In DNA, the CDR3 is TGTGCCAGCCGACAGGCTTTAGGGAACACTGAAGCTTTCTTT. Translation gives CASRQALGNTEAFF.

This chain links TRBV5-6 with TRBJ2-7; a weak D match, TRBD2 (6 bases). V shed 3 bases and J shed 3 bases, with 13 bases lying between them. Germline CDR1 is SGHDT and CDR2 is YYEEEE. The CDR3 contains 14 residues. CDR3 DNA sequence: TGTGCCAGCAGCTCAGGAGGGGCCCACTACGAGCAGTACTTC. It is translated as CASSSGGAHYEQYF.

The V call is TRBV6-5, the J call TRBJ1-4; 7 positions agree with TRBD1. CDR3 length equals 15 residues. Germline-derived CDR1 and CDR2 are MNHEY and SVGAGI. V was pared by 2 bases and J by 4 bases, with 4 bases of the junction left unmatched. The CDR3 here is CASSYLGTVNEKLFF. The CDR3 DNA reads TGTGCCAGCAGTTACCTTGGGACAGTTAATGAAAAACTGTTTTTT.

The CDR3 reads CASSLDREGRNTIYF. The CDR3 DNA is TGTGCCAGCTCACTTGACAGGGAGGGAAGAAACACCATATATTTT. The V gene is TRBV18, the J gene TRBJ1-3; TRBD1 aligns across 7 bases. The CDR3 is made up of 15 amino acids. J was trimmed by 5 bases and V by 4 bases; bases with no gene match: 8. Germline values: CDR1 KGHSH, CDR2 LQKENI.

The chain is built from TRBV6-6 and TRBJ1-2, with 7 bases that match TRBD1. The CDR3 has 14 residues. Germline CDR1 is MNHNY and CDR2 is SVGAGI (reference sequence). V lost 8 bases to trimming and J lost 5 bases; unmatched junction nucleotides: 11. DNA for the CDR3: TGTGCCAGCGCTTTTACGGGACAGTTTTATGGCTACACCTTC. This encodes CASAFTGQFYGYTF.